The 31 T cell receptor beta chains given below trace back to one sample, sequenced in a study of cytomegalovirus exposure and HLA in healthy donors. Both 60 Vbeta primers and 13 Jbeta primers went into the PCR. Here immunoSEQ multiplex PCR was the method, and the copy in TCRdb shows in-frame clones only, minus some. The profile shows 120,000 to 150,000 clones, more than 65% of them singletons. Sequenced input: PBMCs. Source of these receptors: a man aged 25-40 years in good health and CMV-seropositive.

The chain carries TRBV5-1 and TRBJ2-3, with a weak D call TRBD2 (6 bases). The CDR3 runs 15 residues. The V end was cut by 4 bases, the J end by 0 bases, with 12 bases between. CDR1 SGHRS and CDR2 YFSETQ come from the germline V gene. CDR3 coding DNA: TGCGCCAGCAGCCTGCAGCGGGCCAGCACAGATACGCAGTATTTT. This encodes CASSLQRASTDTQYF. The full variable domain, completed using reference TRBV5-1 and TRBJ2-3, is KAGVTQTPRYLIKTRGQQVTLSCSPISGHRSVSWYQQTPGQGLQFLFEYFSETQRNKGNFPGRFSGRQFSNSRSEMNVSTLELGDSALYLCASSLQRASTDTQYFGPGTRLTVL.

The chain combines TRBV7-8 with TRBJ1-3; D may be TRBD1 (6 bases). Per germline, CDR1 SGHVS and CDR2 FQNEAQ. The CDR3 contains 15 residues. V was trimmed by 5 bases and J by 0 bases, leaving 11 bases between them. CDR3 sequence: CASSPQGRSGNTIYF. The CDR3 bases are TGTGCCAGCAGCCCACAGGGCCGCTCTGGAAACACCATATATTTT.

This CDR3 reads CASNRGIPEAFF. Written as DNA, the CDR3 is TGTGCCAGCAACAGGGGCATACCTGAAGCTTTCTTT. V gene TRBV6-1 combines with J gene TRBJ1-1; 7 bases fit TRBD1. With 7 bases clipped from V and 6 bases from J, the junction kept 5 bases outside the gene matches. The CDR3 sequence is 12 residues long. The V gene's germline CDR1 is MNHNS and CDR2 SASEGT.

The chain recombines TRBV25-1 with TRBJ1-2, with D hard to call. This CDR3 comprises 16 residues. Germline V gives CDR1 MGHDK, CDR2 SYGVNS. With 1 base removed from V and 8 bases from J, the gap between germline ends came to 20 bases. This CDR3 is CASSESWTETGRGYTF. Written as DNA, the CDR3 is TGTGCCAGCAGTGAATCCTGGACGGAGACGGGAAGGGGCTACACCTTC.

This clone was observed a single time. This chain links TRBV5-4 with TRBJ2-7, with TRBD2 identical over 7 bases. CDR1 is SGHNT, CDR2 YYREEE, per germline (reference sequence). The V gene end was trimmed by 2 bases and the J gene end by 4 bases; junction bases not matched to a gene: 6. The CDR3 has 14 amino acids. In DNA form, the CDR3 reads TGTGCCAGCAGCTTCCGTTCGGGGGGATACGAGCAGTACTTC. This codes for CASSFRSGGYEQYF.

The chain links TRBV2 to TRBJ1-2; 10 bases are a match to TRBD1. The V gene end was trimmed by 2 bases and the J gene end by 4 bases; junction bases not matched to a gene: 4. Per the germline V gene, CDR1 is SNHLY and CDR2 is FYNNEI. The CDR3 runs to 15 residues. The CDR3 region has the DNA TGTGCCAGCAGTGAAAGGACAGGGGGGCTCTATGGCTACACCTTC. The encoded protein is CASSERTGGLYGYTF.

The chain joins TRBV13 to TRBJ1-2; tentative D call: TRBD1 (5 bases). CDR1 and CDR2 (germline): PRHDT, FYEKMQ (reference sequence). Trimming took 7 bases from V and 8 from J, leaving 20 bases between them. The CDR3 spans 14 residues. This chain's CDR3 is CASNLGGTLEGYTF. DNA of the CDR3: TGTGCCAGCAACCTGGGGGGTACCCTTGAGGGCTACACCTTC.

The rearrangement links TRBV2 to TRBJ1-2; 8 bases map to TRBD1. Germline assignment: CDR1 SNHLY and CDR2 FYNNEI. V dropped 9 bases and J dropped 0; count of bases not matched to a gene: 15. The CDR3 length is 17 residues. CDR3 in amino acids: CASTQRFGTGANYGYTF. The CDR3 nucleotides read TGTGCCAGTACACAGCGGTTCGGGACAGGTGCTAACTATGGCTACACCTTC.

The rearrangement joins TRBV28 to TRBJ1-2; 7 bases are shared with TRBD1. This CDR3 spans 13 amino acids. The V gene's germline CDR1 is MDHEN and CDR2 SYDVKM. The V segment lost 4 bases and the J segment 7 bases; nucleotides outside the gene matches: 6. CDR3: CASSWGTVSGYTF. The DNA of the CDR3 is TGTGCCAGCAGTTGGGGGACAGTCTCTGGCTACACCTTC.

The CDR3 spells CASSGGSGETQYF. DNA for the CDR3: TGTGCCAGCAGCGGGGGGTCGGGGGAGACCCAGTACTTC. This rearrangement joins TRBV7-2 to TRBJ2-5; TRBD2 might be the D (6 bases). Trimming cost V 5 bases and J 5 bases, with 12 bases left between them. The length of the CDR3 is 13 residues. The germline V gene has CDR1 SGHTA and CDR2 FQGNSA.

This clone was seen just once. The chain carries TRBV27 and TRBJ2-1, with D perhaps matching TRBD1 (9 bases). The CDR3 length is 15 residues. From germline, CDR1 is MNHEY and CDR2 SMNVEV (reference sequence). Trimming left V 8 bases short and J 3 bases short, with 17 bases between. CDR3 loop: CASGAGDRDYNEQFF. CDR3 nucleotides: TGTGCCAGCGGAGCGGGGGACAGGGACTACAATGAGCAGTTCTTC.

This chain uses TRBV27 with TRBJ1-1; 8 bases map to TRBD1. The CDR3 has 15 residues. CDR1 MNHEY and CDR2 SMNVEV come from the germline V gene (reference sequence). The ends lost 10 bases at V and 4 bases at J; junction bases unmatched: 14. The CDR3 is CATTIGHTGGTEAFF. Here the CDR3 DNA reads TGTGCCACTACGATTGGCCACACAGGGGGCACTGAAGCTTTCTTT.

The CDR3 region is CASSQEASATYNEQFF. For the CDR3, the DNA is TGCGCCAGCAGCCAAGAGGCTAGCGCAACCTACAATGAGCAGTTCTTC. V and J are TRBV4-1 and TRBJ2-1; TRBD2 might be the D (6 bases). V lost 0 bases, J lost 2 bases, and 11 bases lay in between. This CDR3 has 16 residues. From germline, CDR1 is MGHRA and CDR2 YSYEKL.

Only a few counts were recorded for this clone. The chain carries TRBV7-2 and TRBJ2-1, with TRBD2 identical over 9 bases. V lost 5 bases, J lost 7 bases, and 6 bases stayed unmatched. The CDR3 is 14 amino acids. The germline gives CDR1 SGHTA, CDR2 FQGNSA. Written as DNA, the CDR3 is TGTGCCAGCAGCCTCGCGGGAGGGCCAAATGAGCAGTTCTTC. Translating it yields CASSLAGGPNEQFF. Full variable domain (outside the CDR3, taken from reference TRBV7-2 and TRBJ2-1): GAGVSQSPSNKVTEKGKDVELRCDPISGHTALYWYRQSLGQGLEFLIYFQGNSAPDKSGLPSDRFSAERTGGSVSTLTIQRTQQEDSAVYLCASSLAGGPNEQFFGPGTRLTVL.

This chain joins TRBV2 and TRBJ2-7; 8 nucleotides align to TRBD1. Germline values: CDR1 SNHLY, CDR2 FYNNEI. The CDR3 length is 14 residues. V shed 6 bases, J shed 3 bases, and the junction held 7 bases outside the gene matches. In nucleotides, the CDR3 is TGTGCCAGCAGCCAGGGGGCGGCAGGCTACGAGCAGTACTTC. This sequence encodes CASSQGAAGYEQYF.

This clone has more than one count but fewer than ten. This chain connects TRBV4-3 to TRBJ2-3, with D perhaps matching TRBD2 (5 bases). Germline V gene lookup returns CDR1 LGHNA and CDR2 YSLEER. The CDR3 covers 13 residues. Trimming stripped 5 bases from V and 2 bases from J, with 8 bases between. The CDR3 DNA sequence: TGCGCCAGCAGCGTAGGACTCACAGATACGCAGTATTTT. Translation gives CASSVGLTDTQYF.

The gene calls are TRBV12-5 and TRBJ2-1; perhaps TRBD2 as D (7 bases). CDR1 and CDR2 (germline): LGHNT, FRNRAP. V was trimmed by 6 bases and J by 10 bases, leaving 13 bases between them. The CDR3 consists of 12 residues. As DNA, the CDR3 is TGTGCTAGTGGCCAGGAGGGGGGGGAGCAGTTCTTC. It is translated as CASGQEGGEQFF.

The genes are TRBV5-4 and TRBJ2-7; 11 nucleotides line up with TRBD2. The CDR3 extends over 15 amino acids. Germline V gene sequence: CDR1 SGHNT, CDR2 YYREEE (reference sequence). The V segment lost 0 bases and the J segment 5 bases; nucleotides outside the gene matches: 4. The CDR3 sequence is CASSLAGSGGDEQYF. As DNA, the CDR3 is TGTGCCAGCAGCTTGGCGGGTAGCGGGGGGGACGAGCAGTACTTC.

With regard to this clone: This sample includes further DNA sequences coding for the same CDR3. The CDR3 region has the DNA TGTGCCAGCAGCGTAGCCGGGGAAGGCTACGAGCAGTACTTC. This sequence encodes CASSVAGEGYEQYF. The V call is TRBV9, the J call TRBJ2-7; the D gene is possibly TRBD2 (5 bases). V was shortened by 0 bases and J by 3 bases, with 10 bases between the two germline ends. The CDR3 contains 14 residues. In germline, CDR1 is SGDLS, CDR2 YYNGEE.

In this sample, this clone turned up a few times. This sequence joins TRBV28 and TRBJ2-2, with D possibly being TRBD1 (5 bases). Trimming stripped 3 bases from V and 0 bases from J, with 17 bases between. This CDR3 region has 18 residues. Per the germline V gene, CDR1 is MDHEN and CDR2 is SYDVKM. CDR3 DNA: TGTGCCAGCAGTTTCACAGGTTTTCGCCACACGAACACCGGGGAGCTGTTTTTT. It yields the protein CASSFTGFRHTNTGELFF.

This chain links TRBV11-2 with TRBJ2-5; the match to TRBD2 covers 8 bases. V gave up 5 bases and J gave up 5 bases; unmatched junction bases: 13. The CDR3 spans 16 residues. The germline V gene encodes CDR1 SGHAT and CDR2 FQNNGV. The DNA for the CDR3 is TGTGCCAGCAGCCTGGGGACTAGACCAATGCTGGAGACCCAGTACTTC. Its translation is CASSLGTRPMLETQYF.

The rearrangement links TRBV7-8 to TRBJ2-7, with TRBD1 identical over 7 bases. The germline gives CDR1 SGHVS, CDR2 FQNEAQ. This CDR3 is built from 13 residues. Trimming took 4 bases from V and 3 from J; bases not matched to a gene: 3. CDR3: CASSYRDSYEQYF. CDR3 DNA: TGTGCCAGCAGCTACCGGGACAGCTACGAGCAGTACTTC.

J is TRBJ1-4 and V is TRBV12-1; the table assigns TRBD1, which was not confirmed against the DNA. TRBV12-1 is labeled a pseudogene. This CDR3 has 13 amino acids. The CDR3 DNA follows: TGTGCCGCAACTTACAGGGACGGGGAAAAACTGTTTTTT. This encodes CAATYRDGEKLFF.

This clone was detected only a few times. The chain uses TRBV27 and TRBJ2-1; 9 nucleotides line up with TRBD2. The CDR3 has 16 amino acids. Unmatched junction bases numbered 14, after V lost 6 bases and J lost 8 bases. Germline V gene sequence: CDR1 MNHEY, CDR2 SMNVEV (reference sequence). DNA of the CDR3: TGTGCCAGCAGCCCCCCCGCAGGACTAGCGATAGATGAGCAGTTCTTC. Its translation: CASSPPAGLAIDEQFF.

The DNA of the CDR3 is TGTGCCAGCAGCTTGGCCCGGGTTCCCGGGGAGCTGTTTTTT. This translates into CASSLARVPGELFF. V gene TRBV5-5 combines with J gene TRBJ2-2; D is ambiguous. V shed 0 bases and J shed 6 bases, with 9 bases lying between them. Germline V gene data show CDR1 as SGHKS and CDR2 as YYEKEE (reference sequence). CDR3 size: 14 residues.

With respect to this clone: At one of its ends the junction is not consistent with the germline gene, which may arise from a read error. This chain connects TRBV19 to TRBJ2-6; a weak D match, TRBD1 (5 bases). Germline CDR1 LNHDA, CDR2 SQIVND (reference sequence). CDR3 length: 15 residues. The CDR3 region is CASSIVPSGANGLTF. The CDR3 nucleotides are TGTGCCAGTAGTATCGTCCCCTCTGGGGCCAACGGCCTGACTTTC.

This chain uses TRBV4-3 with TRBJ1-1; tentatively, D is TRBD1 (5 bases). Germline V lookup: CDR1 LGHNA, CDR2 YSLEER. The CDR3 consists of 15 residues. The V end was cut by 0 bases, the J end by 2 bases, with 10 bases between. The CDR3 nucleotides are TGCGCCAGCAGCCAAGAATGGACATCTAACACTGAAGCTTTCTTT. This encodes CASSQEWTSNTEAFF.

This chain connects TRBV9 to TRBJ1-1, with unresolved D. Germline CDR1 and CDR2: SGDLS and YYNGEE. V lost 0 bases, J lost 6 bases, and 9 bases lay in between. This CDR3 has 13 residues. The CDR3 DNA is TGTGCCAGCAGCGTAGCGGGATGGGCTGAAGCTTTCTTT. This sequence encodes CASSVAGWAEAFF. Looking up the rest from reference TRBV9 and TRBJ1-1 gives the full variable domain: DSGVTQTPKHLITATGQRVTLRCSPRSGDLSVYWYQQSLDQGLQFLIQYYNGEERAKGNILERFSAQQFPDLHSELNLSSLELGDSALYFCASSVAGWAEAFFGQGTRLTVV.

CDR3 loop: CASSLGGFSYNSPLHF. The CDR3 DNA sequence: TGTGCCAGCAGTTTGGGGGGGTTCTCCTATAATTCACCCCTCCACTTT. This chain links TRBV2 with TRBJ1-6; D is possibly TRBD1 (5 bases). The germline gives CDR1 SNHLY, CDR2 FYNNEI. V was pared by 5 bases and J by 0 bases, with 11 bases between. The CDR3 totals 16 residues. The full variable domain, with the rest looked up from reference TRBV2 and TRBJ1-6, is EPEVTQTPSHQVTQMGQEVILRCVPISNHLYFYWYRQILGQKVEFLVSFYNNEISEKSEIFDDQFSVERPDGSNFTLKIRSTKLEDSAMYFCASSLGGFSYNSPLHFGNGTRLTVT.

The chain uses TRBV27 and TRBJ1-3; D is possibly TRBD1 (5 bases). The CDR3 runs 11 residues. CDR1 is MNHEY, CDR2 SMNVEV, per germline (reference sequence). V gave up 6 bases and J gave up 7 bases, with 7 bases separating them. CDR3 loop: CASRGGNTIYF. The CDR3 DNA is TGTGCCAGCAGGGGGGGGAACACCATATATTTT.

The gene calls are TRBV6-1 and TRBJ1-4; 7 positions match TRBD1. V shed 6 bases and J 7 bases; nucleotides not matched to a gene: 11. Germline CDR1 reads MNHNS; CDR2 reads SASEGT. The CDR3 is 15 residues long. This CDR3 reads CASRQGQRGPEKLFF. CDR3 sequence (DNA): TGTGCCAGCAGGCAGGGACAGAGGGGCCCTGAAAAACTGTTTTTT.